This T cell receptor beta chain was documented in a study of identifying expanded T cells in peripheral blood. Measured with immunoSEQ multiplex PCR; TCRdb has only the in-frame clones, and not every one. The sample gives 85,000 to 100,000 clones, 88% of which show up once; approximately 4% is in the top ten. No infections or other immune events were documented during collection. CDR1 SSHAT and CDR2 FNYEAQ come from the germline V gene (reference sequence). The CDR3 spans 12 residues. V dropped 5 bases and J dropped 5 bases, with 6 bases sitting between them. Note on this clone: What it binds is unknown.

Study conclusions and caveats: Variance in clone template counts between two-week samples significantly increased with total template count across all healthy donors. About 1.3 clones differed between technical replicates, versus around 16 and 19 over time.

Specimen: blood. This sequence joins TRBV7-7 and TRBJ2-2; D is perhaps TRBD1 (6 bases). This receptor was obtained from a person aged 18-70 years in good health. CDR3 bases: TGTGCCAGCAGCCAGGGGACCGGGGAGCTGTTTTTT. It translates to CASSQGTGELFF.